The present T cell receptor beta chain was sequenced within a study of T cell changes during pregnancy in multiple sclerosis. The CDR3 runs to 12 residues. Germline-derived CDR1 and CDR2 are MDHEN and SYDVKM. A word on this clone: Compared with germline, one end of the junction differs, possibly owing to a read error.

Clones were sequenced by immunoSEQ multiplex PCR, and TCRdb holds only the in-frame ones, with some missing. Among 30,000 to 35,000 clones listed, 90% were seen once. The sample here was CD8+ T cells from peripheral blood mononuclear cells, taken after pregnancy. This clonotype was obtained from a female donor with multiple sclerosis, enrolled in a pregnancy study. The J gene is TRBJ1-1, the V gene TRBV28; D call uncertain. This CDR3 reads CASCFSGTEAFF. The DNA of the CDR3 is TGTGCCAGCTGTTTCTCCGGCACTGAAGCTTTCTTT.